Below, one T cell receptor (beta chain) is given with its context. The antigen remains unidentified. Authors of the study amplified TCR beta CDR3 regions from RNA transcripts. A first-round RT-PCR of the TCR CDR3 used the HTBI primer set. From the multiplex PCR reads, TCRdb called clonotypes with MiXCR, one entry per CDR3 protein. The table records hundreds of thousands of distinct CDR3 sequences, approximately 25% of them present only once. This sample is drawn from a study of T cells in Graves' hyperthyroidism and ophthalmopathy. Under 3 months was the duration of disease in ophthalmopathy patients, who also had a Clinical Activity Score of at least 3 and a NOSPECS grade of at least 4. Exclusions: uncontrolled infection, other autoimmune disease, pregnancy, lactation. Overall study results and limits: Most clonotypes that expanded in the thyroid above 0.001 also showed up in blood. Ophthalmopathy was told apart from stable hyperthyroidism by a 13 V-J model.

From germline, CDR1 is SGHRS and CDR2 YFSETQ. The CDR3 totals 18 residues. V trimming: 0 bases; J trimming: 1 base; junction bases outside the gene matches: 9. This TCR was sampled from a woman aged 25-40 years with Graves' ophthalmopathy. The specimen was blood. The chain couples TRBV5-1 to TRBJ2-7; 11 nucleotides line up with TRBD2. CDR3 in DNA: TGCGCCAGCAGCTTGGTGGAGGGGCTAGCGGGGGGTTCCTACGAGCAGTACTTC. Amino acids: CASSLVEGLAGGSYEQYF.